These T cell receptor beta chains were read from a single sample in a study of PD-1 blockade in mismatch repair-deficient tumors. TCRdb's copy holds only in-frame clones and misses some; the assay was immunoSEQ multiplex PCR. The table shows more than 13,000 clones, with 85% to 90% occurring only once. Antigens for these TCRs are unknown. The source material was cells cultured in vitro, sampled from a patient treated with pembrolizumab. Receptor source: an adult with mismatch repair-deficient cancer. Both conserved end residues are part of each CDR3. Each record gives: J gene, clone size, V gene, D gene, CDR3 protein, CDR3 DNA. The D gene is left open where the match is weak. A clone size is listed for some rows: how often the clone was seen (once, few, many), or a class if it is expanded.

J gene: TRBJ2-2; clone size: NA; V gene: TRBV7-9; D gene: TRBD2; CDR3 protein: CASSSGLAVNTGELFF; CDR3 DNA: TGTGCCAGCAGCTCCGGACTAGCGGTTAACACCGGGGAGCTGTTTTTT
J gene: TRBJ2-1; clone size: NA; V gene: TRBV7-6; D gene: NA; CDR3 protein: CASSSVVLSNNEQFF; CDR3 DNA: TGTGCCAGCAGCTCGGTAGTCTTATCTAACAATGAGCAGTTCTTC
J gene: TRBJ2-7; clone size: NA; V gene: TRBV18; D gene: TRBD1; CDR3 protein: CASSPGTASYEQYF; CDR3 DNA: TGTGCCAGCTCACCCGGGACAGCCTCCTACGAGCAGTACTTC
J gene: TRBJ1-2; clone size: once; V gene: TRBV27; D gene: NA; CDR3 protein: CASSSLGTANYGYTF; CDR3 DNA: TGTGCCAGCAGTTCCCTCGGGACCGCCAACTATGGCTACACCTTC
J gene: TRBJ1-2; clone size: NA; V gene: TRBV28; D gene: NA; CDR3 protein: CASSNRPYGYTF; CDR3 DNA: TGTGCCAGCAGTAACAGACCATATGGCTACACCTTC
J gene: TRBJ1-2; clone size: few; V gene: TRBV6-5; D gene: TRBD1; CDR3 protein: CASSYSQGNYGYTF; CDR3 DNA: TGTGCCAGCAGTTACTCACAGGGGAACTATGGCTACACCTTC
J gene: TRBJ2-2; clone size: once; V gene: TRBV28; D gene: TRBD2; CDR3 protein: CASSISGWVPGELFF; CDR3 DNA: TGTGCCAGCAGTATTAGCGGGTGGGTCCCCGGGGAGCTGTTTTTT
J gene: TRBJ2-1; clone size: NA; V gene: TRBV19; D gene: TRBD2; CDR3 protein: CASSILAGAINEQFF; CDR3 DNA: TGTGCCAGTAGTATTCTCGCGGGAGCGATCAATGAGCAGTTCTTC
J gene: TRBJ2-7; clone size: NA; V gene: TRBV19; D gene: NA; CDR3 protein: CASSVGSLYDEQYF; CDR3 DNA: TGTGCCAGTAGCGTAGGGTCCTTGTATGACGAGCAGTACTTC
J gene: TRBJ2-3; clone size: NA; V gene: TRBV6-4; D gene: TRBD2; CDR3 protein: CASSDLSGRGEDTQYF; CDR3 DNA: TGTGCCAGCAGTGACTTGAGCGGGAGGGGGGAAGATACGCAGTATTTT
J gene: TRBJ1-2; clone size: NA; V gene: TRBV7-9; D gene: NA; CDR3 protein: CASSLINSGYTF; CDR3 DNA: TGTGCCAGCAGCTTAATTAACTCTGGCTACACCTTC
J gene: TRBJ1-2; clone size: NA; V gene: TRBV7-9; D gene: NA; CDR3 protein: CASSPGGLEGYTF; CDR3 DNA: TGTGCCAGCAGCCCCGGGGGCTTGGAGGGCTACACCTTC
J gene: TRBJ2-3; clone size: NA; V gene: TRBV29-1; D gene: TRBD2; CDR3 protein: CGGLAGAEDTQYF; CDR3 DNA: TGCGGTGGACTAGCGGGAGCGGAAGATACGCAGTATTTT
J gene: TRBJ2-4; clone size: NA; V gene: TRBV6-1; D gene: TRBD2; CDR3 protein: CASSDGLAGGYIQYF; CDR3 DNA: TGTGCCAGCAGTGACGGACTAGCGGGAGGGTACATTCAGTACTTC
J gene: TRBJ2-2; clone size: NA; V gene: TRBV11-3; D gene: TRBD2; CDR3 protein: CASSLVAGGPVGELFF; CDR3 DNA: TGTGCCAGCAGCTTAGTAGCGGGAGGGCCGGTCGGGGAGCTGTTTTTT
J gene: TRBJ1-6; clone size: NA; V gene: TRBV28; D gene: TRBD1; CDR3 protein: CASRLGTGGNSPLHF; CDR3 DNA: TGTGCCAGCAGGCTAGGTACAGGGGGCAATTCACCCCTCCACTTT
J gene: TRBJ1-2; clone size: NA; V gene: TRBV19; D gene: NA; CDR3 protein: CASNFLGPGTNYGYTF; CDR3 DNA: TGTGCCAGTAATTTTCTTGGGCCAGGCACTAACTATGGCTACACCTTC
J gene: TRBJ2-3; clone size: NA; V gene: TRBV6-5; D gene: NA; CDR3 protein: CASTRVGGRADTQYF; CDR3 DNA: TGTGCCAGCACCCGCGTGGGGGGGCGGGCAGATACGCAGTATTTT
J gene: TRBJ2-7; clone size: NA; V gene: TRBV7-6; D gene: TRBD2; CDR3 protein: CASSSPGLAASYEQYF; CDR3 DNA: TGTGCCAGCAGCTCGCCGGGACTAGCGGCCTCCTACGAGCAGTACTTC
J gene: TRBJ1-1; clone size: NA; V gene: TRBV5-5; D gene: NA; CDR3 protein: CASSLIAQLGTEAFF; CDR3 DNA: TGTGCCAGCAGCTTGATTGCACAATTAGGCACTGAAGCTTTCTTT
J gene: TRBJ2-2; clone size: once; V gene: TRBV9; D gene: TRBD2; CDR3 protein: CASSVEVTSGRANTGELFF; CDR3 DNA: TGTGCCAGCAGCGTAGAAGTGACTAGCGGGAGGGCCAATACCGGGGAGCTGTTTTTT
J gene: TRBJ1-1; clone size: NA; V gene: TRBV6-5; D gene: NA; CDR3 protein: CASSYSGVRTEAFF; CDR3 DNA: TGTGCCAGCAGTTACTCAGGGGTTCGAACTGAAGCTTTCTTT
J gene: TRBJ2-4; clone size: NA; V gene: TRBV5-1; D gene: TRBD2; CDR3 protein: CASSPDGTRKPLARIQYF; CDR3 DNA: TGCGCCAGCAGCCCCGACGGGACTAGGAAGCCTCTCGCGAGGATTCAGTACTTC
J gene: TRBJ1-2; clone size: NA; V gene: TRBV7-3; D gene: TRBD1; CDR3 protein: CASSPGGQEYGYTF; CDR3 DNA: TGTGCCAGCAGCCCTGGGGGACAGGAGTATGGCTACACCTTC
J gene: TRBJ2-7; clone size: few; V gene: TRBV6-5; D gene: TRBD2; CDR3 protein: CASSPLAGGSYEQYF; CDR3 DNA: TGTGCCAGCAGCCCACTAGCGGGAGGCTCCTACGAGCAGTACTTC
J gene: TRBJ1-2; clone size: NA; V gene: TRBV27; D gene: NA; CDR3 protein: CASGRDTKNYGYTF; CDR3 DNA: TGTGCCAGCGGACGGGACACGAAGAACTATGGCTACACCTTC
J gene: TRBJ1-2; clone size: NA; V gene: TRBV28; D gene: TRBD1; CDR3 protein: CASTLQGSNYGYTF; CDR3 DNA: TGTGCCAGCACCCTACAGGGGTCCAACTATGGCTACACCTTC
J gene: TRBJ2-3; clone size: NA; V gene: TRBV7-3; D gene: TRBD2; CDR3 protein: CASSWGLATDTQYF; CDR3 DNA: TGTGCCAGCAGCTGGGGACTAGCTACAGATACGCAGTATTTT
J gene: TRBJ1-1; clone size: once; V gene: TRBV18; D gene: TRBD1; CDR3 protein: CASSPGTGQYGTEAFF; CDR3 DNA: TGTGCCAGCTCACCCGGGACAGGGCAGTATGGCACTGAAGCTTTCTTT
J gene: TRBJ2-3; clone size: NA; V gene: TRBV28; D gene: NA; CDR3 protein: CASSPRGSGKDTQYF; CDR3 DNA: TGTGCCAGCAGTCCCCGCGGTAGCGGAAAAGATACGCAGTATTTT
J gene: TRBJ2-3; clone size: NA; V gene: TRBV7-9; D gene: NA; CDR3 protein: CASSLVSLGTVTQYF; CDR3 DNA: TGTGCCAGCAGCTTAGTTAGTCTGGGTACAGTTACGCAGTATTTT
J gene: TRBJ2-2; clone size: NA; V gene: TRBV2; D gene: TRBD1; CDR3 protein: CAVGTGPGELFF; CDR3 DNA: TGTGCCGTAGGGACAGGGCCCGGGGAGCTGTTTTTT
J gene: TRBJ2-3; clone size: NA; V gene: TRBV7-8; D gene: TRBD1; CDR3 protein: CASSKQSRTGTDTQYF; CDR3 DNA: TGTGCCAGCAGCAAGCAGTCTAGGACAGGGACAGATACGCAGTATTTT
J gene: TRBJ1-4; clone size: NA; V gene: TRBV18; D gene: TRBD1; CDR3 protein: CASSPGLGGDEKLFF; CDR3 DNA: TGTGCCAGCTCACCAGGGCTAGGGGGCGATGAAAAACTGTTTTTT
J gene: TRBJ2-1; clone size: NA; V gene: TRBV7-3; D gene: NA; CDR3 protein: CASSRTTINEQFF; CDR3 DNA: TGTGCCAGCTCTCGTACTACAATCAATGAGCAGTTCTTC
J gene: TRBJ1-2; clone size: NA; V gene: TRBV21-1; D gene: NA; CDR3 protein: CASSEGGTEFYGYTF; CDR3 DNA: TGTGCCAGCAGCGAGGGAGGGACAGAATTTTATGGCTACACCTTC
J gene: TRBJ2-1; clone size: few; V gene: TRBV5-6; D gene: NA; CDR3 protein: CASSFVWDEQFF; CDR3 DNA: TGTGCCAGCAGCTTCGTCTGGGATGAGCAGTTCTTC
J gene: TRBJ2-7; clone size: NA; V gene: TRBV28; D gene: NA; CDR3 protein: CASSSPAGSSYEQYF; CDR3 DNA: TGTGCCAGCAGTTCCCCAGCAGGGAGCTCCTACGAGCAGTACTTC
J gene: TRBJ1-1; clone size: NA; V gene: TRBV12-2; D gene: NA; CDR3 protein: CASRLAGRGSENTEAFF; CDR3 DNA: TGTGCAAGTCGCTTAGCCGGGAGGGGAAGCGAGAACACTGAAGCTTTCTTT
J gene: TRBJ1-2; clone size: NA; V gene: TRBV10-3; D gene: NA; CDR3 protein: CAISGESVYGYTF; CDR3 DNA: TGTGCCATCAGTGGGGAGTCGGTCTATGGCTACACCTTC
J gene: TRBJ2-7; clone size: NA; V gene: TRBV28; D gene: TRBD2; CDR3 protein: CASSGGALDEQYF; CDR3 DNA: TGTGCCAGCTCGGGAGGCGCCTTGGACGAGCAGTACTTC
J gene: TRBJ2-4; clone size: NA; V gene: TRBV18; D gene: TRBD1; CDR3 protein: CASSQGTVLTF; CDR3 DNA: TGTGCCAGCTCACAGGGGACAGTTCTAACCTTC
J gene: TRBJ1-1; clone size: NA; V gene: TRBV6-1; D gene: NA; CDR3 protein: CASNIGEYNTEAFF; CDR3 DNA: TGTGCCAGCAATATCGGGGAATATAACACTGAAGCTTTCTTT
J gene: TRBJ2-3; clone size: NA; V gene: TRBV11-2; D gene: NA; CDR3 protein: CASSRGPDHTDTQYF; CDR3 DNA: TGTGCCAGCAGCCGGGGACCAGACCACACAGATACGCAGTATTTT
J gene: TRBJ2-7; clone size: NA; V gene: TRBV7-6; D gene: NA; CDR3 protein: CASSLVQGSYEQYF; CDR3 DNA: TGTGCCAGCAGCTTAGTACAGGGCTCCTACGAGCAGTACTTC
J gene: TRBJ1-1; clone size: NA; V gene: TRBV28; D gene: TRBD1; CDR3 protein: CASSLRRDRNTEAFF; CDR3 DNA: TGTGCCAGCAGTTTGCGCAGGGACAGAAACACTGAAGCTTTCTTT
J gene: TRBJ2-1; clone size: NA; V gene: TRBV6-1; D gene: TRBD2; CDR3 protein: CASSGSLAGSYNEQFF; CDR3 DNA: TGTGCCAGCAGTGGGTCACTAGCGGGCTCCTACAATGAGCAGTTCTTC
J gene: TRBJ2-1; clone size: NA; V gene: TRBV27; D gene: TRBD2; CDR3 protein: CASSLVAGAYNEQFF; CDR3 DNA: TGTGCCAGCAGTTTGGTGGCGGGAGCTTACAATGAGCAGTTCTTC
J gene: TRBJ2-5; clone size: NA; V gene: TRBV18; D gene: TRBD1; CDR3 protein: CASSPRTGTPETQYF; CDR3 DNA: TGTGCCAGCTCGCCCCGGACAGGGACGCCAGAGACCCAGTACTTC
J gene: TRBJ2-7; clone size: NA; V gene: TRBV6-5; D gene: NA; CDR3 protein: CASSYWGRDWTYEQYF; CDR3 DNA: TGTGCCAGCAGTTACTGGGGGCGGGATTGGACTTACGAGCAGTACTTC